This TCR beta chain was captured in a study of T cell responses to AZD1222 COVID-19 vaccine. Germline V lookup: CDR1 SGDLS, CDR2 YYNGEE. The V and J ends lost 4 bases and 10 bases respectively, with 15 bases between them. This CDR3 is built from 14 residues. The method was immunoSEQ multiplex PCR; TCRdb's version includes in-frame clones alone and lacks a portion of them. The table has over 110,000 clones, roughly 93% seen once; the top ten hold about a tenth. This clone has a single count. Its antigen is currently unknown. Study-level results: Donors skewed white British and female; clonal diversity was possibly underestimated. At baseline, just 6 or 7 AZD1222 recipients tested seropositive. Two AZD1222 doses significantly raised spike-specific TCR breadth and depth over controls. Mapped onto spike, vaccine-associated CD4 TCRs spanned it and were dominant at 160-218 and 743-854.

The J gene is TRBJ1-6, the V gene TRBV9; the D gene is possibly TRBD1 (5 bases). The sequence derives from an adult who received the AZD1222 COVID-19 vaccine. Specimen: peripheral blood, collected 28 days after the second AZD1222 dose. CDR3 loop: CASSSKTQGSPLHF. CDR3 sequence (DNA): TGTGCCAGCAGCTCGAAGACCCAGGGATCACCCCTCCACTTT.